The subject of this entry is one TCR beta chain. The data were taken from a study of shared clonotypes between healthy human individuals. TCRdb keeps only in-frame clones here, not all; method: immunoSEQ multiplex PCR. The profile shows a few hundred thousand clones, roughly 80% of them singletons. Sample: memory CD4+ T cells sorted from blood. Subset in this sample: CD45RA-negative fraction. The receptor comes from a man younger than 40 in good health.

The CDR3 spells CASSYGTGGINEQFF. Written as DNA, the CDR3 is TGTGCCAGCAGTTACGGGACAGGGGGTATCAATGAGCAGTTCTTC. The chain is built from TRBV6-5 and TRBJ2-1; TRBD1 agrees at 11 bases. CDR1 and CDR2 from the germline V gene are MNHEY and SVGAGI. CDR3 size: 15 residues. V lost 2 bases to trimming and J lost 6 bases; unmatched junction nucleotides: 3.